These 21 T cell receptor beta chains originate from one sample sequenced in a study of blood T cell repertoires in COVID-19. Profiling relied on immunoSEQ multiplex PCR, and the TCRdb table lists in-frame clones only, not all of them. The sample lists around 290,000 clones, approximately 86% seen once, with roughly 14% in the top ten. Sequenced: peripheral blood. The receptors come from a woman aged 70-85 years with COVID-19, enrolled during active disease.

The rearrangement joins TRBV30 to TRBJ1-2; D not resolved. Per germline, CDR1 GTSNPN and CDR2 SVGIG (reference sequence). The V gene lost 2 bases and the J gene lost 4 bases, with 14 bases spanning the gap. This CDR3 has 14 amino acids. This chain's CDR3 is CAWSPPRHLYGYTF. CDR3 DNA: TGTGCCTGGAGTCCCCCTAGGCACCTCTATGGCTACACCTTC.

This chain links TRBV7-9 with TRBJ2-7, with TRBD2 matching over 11 bases. Germline CDR1 SEHNR, CDR2 FQNEAQ (reference sequence). The trim removed 5 bases at V and 0 bases at J, leaving 6 bases unmatched. The CDR3 has 16 amino acids. This CDR3 reads CASSVLAGGSSYEQYF. The DNA for the CDR3 is TGTGCCAGCAGCGTTTTAGCGGGGGGGAGCTCCTACGAGCAGTACTTC.

This chain connects TRBV11-3 to TRBJ2-1, with D perhaps matching TRBD1 (6 bases). CDR1 and CDR2 from the germline V gene are SGHNT and YENEEA. The CDR3 loop spans 16 amino acids. The V gene lost 5 bases and the J gene lost 7 bases, with 21 bases spanning the gap. CDR3 nucleotide sequence: TGTGCCAGCAGCCCCTCCGGGACATACGACCGAAATGAGCAGTTCTTC. This sequence encodes CASSPSGTYDRNEQFF.

The V and J genes are TRBV7-2 and TRBJ2-7; 7 positions agree with TRBD1. The CDR3 runs to 15 residues. The germline V gene encodes CDR1 SGHTA and CDR2 FQGNSA. V lost 1 base and J lost 3; bases outside the gene matches: 6. CDR3 nucleotide sequence: TGTGCCAGCAGCTTAGAACAGGGGAAGATCTACGAGCAGTACTTC. Amino acid sequence: CASSLEQGKIYEQYF.

V and J are TRBV3-1 (or the pseudogene TRBV3-2) and TRBJ2-5; D is ambiguous. Germline assignment: CDR1 LGHDT and CDR2 YNNKEL (reference sequence). The V and J ends lost 1 base and 2 bases respectively, with 11 bases between them. The length of the CDR3 is 15 residues. Here the CDR3 reads CASSQVRPGQETQYF. CDR3 sequence (DNA): TGTGCCAGCAGCCAAGTTCGTCCCGGTCAAGAGACCCAGTACTTC.

The V gene is TRBV7-9, the J gene TRBJ2-5; 11 nucleotides match TRBD2. J was trimmed by 0 bases and V by 5 bases; bases with no gene match: 5. The CDR3 totals 16 residues. The germline CDR1 and CDR2 sequences are SEHNR and FQNEAQ (reference sequence). The CDR3 region has the DNA TGTGCCAGCAGCACCCGACTAGCGGGACACCAAGAGACCCAGTACTTC. Translating it yields CASSTRLAGHQETQYF.

The rearrangement joins TRBV2 to TRBJ2-5; tentative D call: TRBD2 (6 bases). There are 15 residues in the CDR3. The V and J ends lost 7 bases and 4 bases respectively, with 19 bases between them. Germline V gene data show CDR1 as SNHLY and CDR2 as FYNNEI. In DNA form, the CDR3 reads TGTGCCAGCACCACTGCGGGCGGGGTCCTAGAGACCCAGTACTTC. This encodes CASTTAGGVLETQYF.

This rearrangement joins TRBV5-1 to TRBJ2-5; D may be TRBD2 (5 bases). Germline assignment: CDR1 SGHRS and CDR2 YFSETQ. V was clipped by 5 bases and J by 1 base, with 12 bases between them. This CDR3 has 14 amino acids. CDR3 region: CASRETGFQETQYF. CDR3 bases: TGCGCCAGCAGAGAAACGGGGTTCCAAGAGACCCAGTACTTC.

The rearrangement joins TRBV12-5 to TRBJ1-3, with 7 bases matching TRBD1. The CDR3 has 15 amino acids. The germline V gene has CDR1 LGHNT and CDR2 FRNRAP. The V gene end was trimmed by 4 bases and the J gene end by 6 bases; junction bases not matched to a gene: 9. The CDR3 DNA reads as TGTGCTAGTGGTTCGAGACCGGGACAGAAAAACACCATATATTTT. The encoded protein is CASGSRPGQKNTIYF.

This clone occurred a few times. The chain couples TRBV2 to TRBJ1-4, with TRBD1 as a possible D gene (6 bases). From germline, CDR1 is SNHLY and CDR2 FYNNEI. This CDR3 has 16 residues. V shed 2 bases and J shed 3 bases, with 13 bases lying between them. The CDR3: CASSENPSGANEKLFF. The DNA for the CDR3 is TGTGCCAGCAGTGAAAATCCGTCAGGGGCTAATGAAAAACTGTTTTTT.

The CDR3 DNA is TGTGCCAGCAGTTATGGCGGGAGTGCTAGCGGGGAGCTGTTTTTT. Its protein product is CASSYGGSASGELFF. V gene TRBV28 combines with J gene TRBJ2-2, with 7 bases fitting TRBD2. The germline V gene has CDR1 MDHEN and CDR2 SYDVKM. This CDR3 is built from 15 residues. Trimming removed 4 bases from V and 7 bases from J; junction bases left unmatched: 9.

The J gene is TRBJ2-3, the V gene TRBV11-3; weak D call: TRBD1 (6 bases). Germline loops: CDR1 SGHNT, CDR2 YENEEA. V was clipped by 3 bases and J by 4 bases, with 11 bases between them. The CDR3 totals 14 residues. This chain's CDR3 is CASSFRGQADTQYF. The CDR3, as DNA: TGTGCCAGCAGCTTCAGGGGTCAGGCAGATACGCAGTATTTT.

The CDR3 sequence: CASSFRLDTDTQYF. The CDR3 DNA follows: TGCGCCAGCAGCTTTAGACTAGACACAGATACGCAGTATTTT. V and J are TRBV5-1 and TRBJ2-3; weak D call: TRBD2 (6 bases). Germline V gives CDR1 SGHRS, CDR2 YFSETQ. V lost 2 bases and J 2 bases, leaving 9 bases between the germline ends. The CDR3 length is 14 residues.

This sequence joins TRBV4-3 and TRBJ2-7; 9 bases fit TRBD1. Losses at the gene ends were 4 bases for V and 6 bases for J; bases not matched to a gene: 13. Germline loops: CDR1 LGHNA, CDR2 YSLEER. The CDR3 is made up of 16 amino acids. DNA of the CDR3: TGCGCCAGCAGCCCGTTAACTGGGACAGGGTGGACCGAGCAGTACTTC. Translated: CASSPLTGTGWTEQYF.

The V call is TRBV1, the J call TRBJ1-1. TRBV1 is a pseudogene locus. The CDR3 has 17 residues. DNA of the CDR3: TGCACCAGCAGCCAGCTAAGGCCCTCCCTTGAGAGCGCTGAAGCTTTCTTT. Amino acid sequence: CTSSQLRPSLESAEAFF.

This clone was counted once. The chain combines TRBV24-1 with TRBJ1-2; possibly TRBD1 for D (5 bases). The germline CDR1 and CDR2 sequences are KGHDR and SFDVKD. The V end lost 2 bases, the J end lost 2 bases, and 8 bases lay between the germline ends. CDR3 length: 14 amino acids. DNA for the CDR3: TGTGCCACCAGTGATTCCAAGGGGAACTATGGCTACACCTTC. This encodes CATSDSKGNYGYTF.

This sequence joins TRBV28 and TRBJ1-2; D perhaps matches TRBD1 (6 bases). This CDR3 is built from 15 residues. The V end lost 6 bases, the J end lost 3 bases, and 17 bases lay between the germline ends. Per the germline V gene, CDR1 is MDHEN and CDR2 is SYDVKM. The CDR3 here is CASSSLGAWDYGYTF. The CDR3 coding sequence is TGTGCCAGCAGCTCCTTGGGGGCGTGGGACTATGGCTACACCTTC.

This clone appeared a single time. The chain links TRBV7-4 to TRBJ1-2; no clear D gene. Between the trimmed V and J ends, which lost 3 bases and 1 base, there was a span of 9 bases. The CDR3 length is 14 residues. Per germline, CDR1 SGHVT and CDR2 SQSDAQ. CDR3 nucleotides: TGTGCCAGCAGCTTTTACTCCGTTAACTATGGCTACACCTTC. Its protein product is CASSFYSVNYGYTF.

The chain carries TRBV9 and TRBJ1-3; TRBD1 might be the D (6 bases). V lost 3 bases to trimming and J lost 4 bases, with 20 bases between them. The germline CDR1 and CDR2 sequences are SGDLS and YYNGEE. CDR3 length equals 17 residues. The chain's CDR3 is CASSEGGPPRAGNTIYF. DNA for the CDR3: TGTGCCAGCAGCGAGGGGGGGCCACCCAGAGCGGGAAACACCATATATTTT.

The rearrangement joins TRBV27 to TRBJ2-3; perhaps TRBD1 as D (5 bases). This CDR3 has 12 amino acids. V was cut by 7 bases and J by 0 bases, with 5 bases left in between. CDR1 MNHEY and CDR2 SMNVEV come from the germline V gene (reference sequence). CDR3 amino acids: CASTGSTDTQYF. The CDR3 bases are TGTGCCAGCACAGGGAGCACAGATACGCAGTATTTT.

V and J are TRBV10-1 and TRBJ2-7; D is possibly TRBD1 (6 bases). Trimming cost V 8 bases and J 4 bases, with 15 bases left between them. CDR1 and CDR2 from the germline V gene are WNHNN and SYGVQD (reference sequence). CDR3 length: 13 amino acids. CDR3 loop: CASGGQKPYEQYF. CDR3 in DNA: TGCGCCAGCGGAGGACAGAAACCTTACGAGCAGTACTTC.